The 5 T cell receptor beta chains in this list originate from one sample, sequenced in a study of blood T cell repertoires in COVID-19. Sequenced by immunoSEQ multiplex PCR; TCRdb stores in-frame clones only, minus some. The table has about 270,000 clones, 85% to 90% seen once. The sequenced material came from PBMCs or T cells enriched from blood (not recorded which). Receptors originate from a woman in her late teens or twenties who had recovered from COVID-19.

The count of this clone is one. This chain uses TRBV6-5 with TRBJ2-3; a weak D match, TRBD1 (6 bases). The CDR3 is 15 residues long. From germline, CDR1 is MNHEY and CDR2 SVGAGI. V lost 2 bases and J 6 bases, leaving 15 bases between the germline ends. The CDR3 DNA reads as TGTGCCAGCAGTTACGGGGGCGCGGAACGGGATACGCAGTATTTT. Its protein product is CASSYGGAERDTQYF.

This sequence joins TRBV2 and TRBJ2-7; D remains unclear. Germline V gene lookup returns CDR1 SNHLY and CDR2 FYNNEI. The V end lost 4 bases, the J end lost 6 bases, and 4 bases lay between the germline ends. This CDR3 is built from 10 residues. The CDR3 DNA reads as TGTGCCAGCAGTGGTCGCGAGCAGTACTTC. Translating it yields CASSGREQYF.

Turning to this clone: This specimen includes other DNA sequences encoding the same CDR3. The chain employs TRBV2 and TRBJ1-5, with 8 positions matching TRBD1. CDR1 is SNHLY, CDR2 FYNNEI, per germline. CDR3 length equals 15 residues. Trimming at V came to 6 bases and at J to 0 bases, leaving 4 bases not matched to a gene. CDR3 residues: CASRRDRNSNQPQHF. CDR3 sequence (DNA): TGTGCCAGCAGAAGGGACAGGAATAGCAATCAGCCCCAGCATTTT.

This rearrangement joins TRBV4-1 to TRBJ2-3; TRBD2 agrees at 8 bases. The V segment lost 3 bases and the J segment 8 bases; nucleotides outside the gene matches: 10. The length of the CDR3 is 15 residues. CDR1 is MGHRA and CDR2 is YSYEKL in the germline V gene. The CDR3 loop is CASSQPGGAQVTQYF. DNA of the CDR3: TGCGCCAGCAGCCAGCCGGGGGGGGCACAGGTTACGCAGTATTTT.

This clone was recorded only once. J is TRBJ1-1 and V is TRBV6-1; D gene unclear. V lost 2 bases, J lost 1 base, and 5 bases lay in between. The germline V gene encodes CDR1 MNHNS and CDR2 SASEGT. The CDR3 is made up of 13 amino acids. The DNA of the CDR3 is TGTGCCAGCAGTGAATCCCGGAACACTGAAGCTTTCTTT. This gives the protein CASSESRNTEAFF.